The entry below gives a single T cell receptor (beta chain) sequence along with its context. Its antigen has not been determined. Per-nucleotide qualities are absent, and no much larger clonotype sits a single base away. TCR alpha and beta chain libraries were amplified separately from the second PCR step onward. CMV status of each donor was established by measuring IFNgamma production from CD4+ T cells after fresh PBMCs were stimulated overnight with CMV viral lysate. CD4 T cells were positively selected using Miltenyi beads, after which CD8 T cells were positively selected from the CD4-negative fraction. After staining for CD3, CD4, CD8, CD45RA, CD27 and a live/dead dye, cells were sorted on a BD Aria II into four subsets based on CD45RA and CD27. Blood came from three healthy volunteers, each fractionated into CD4 and CD8 T cells and then into four differentiation subsets. About 130 ml of peripheral blood was collected from each donor, and PBMC were isolated from the blood using Ficoll-Paque PLUS density-gradient centrifugation. Sorted cells were lysed in RLT buffer, after which RNA was extracted using a Qiagen RNeasy kit and stored at -80 degrees C.

V trim: 1 base; J trim: 1 base; unmatched bases: 16. From the germline V gene (reference sequence), CDR1 is SEHNR and CDR2 is FQNEAQ. The CDR3 measures 20 amino acids from cysteine to phenylalanine. The retained sequence is limited to the CDR3, 60 bases, with the frame set at the first base. Library construction relied on UMI-ligation and nested PCR. To cover both TRBC1 and TRBC2, the beta constant-region primer consisted of an equimolar mix of two oligonucleotides. The ligated cDNA went through four rounds of PCR with nested alpha and beta constant-region primers together with the SP2 primer. A single-stranded oligonucleotide containing the SP2 primer and a 12-nucleotide UMI was joined to the 3' end of the cDNA by T4 RNA ligase 1. The ligation reaction was kept at 16 degrees C for about 19-25 hours. PCR2 was usually performed as a SYBR Green qPCR and halted at a preset threshold so that over-amplification would not occur. Agencourt AMPure XP magnetic beads were used for all purifications after the first. Libraries were quantified by Qubit and checked on a TapeStation, with a main peak expected near 650 bp. Sequencing of the pooled libraries was done on an Illumina MiSeq using v2 2x251 paired-end kits, which typically yielded about 1-2.3 million reads per sample. Libraries were pooled at approximately 4 nM per sample, and 5-7% PhiX was added to improve cluster recognition. Per the authors' processing: Using tag matching that tolerated one base-pair mismatch, Decombinator assigned V and J genes to FASTQ reads that had been processed by Demultiplexor. UMIs were used by Collapsinator to correct both sequencing errors and frequency errors arising from PCR heterogeneity. TCRs were translated and CDR3s were extracted from the conserved cysteine to the FGXG phenylalanine by CDR3Translator, with non-productive sequences being flagged. Repertoires were subsampled to equal numbers of UMI-defined TCRs before Gini, Shannon entropy and inverse Simpson indices were calculated. Within the linear range, a power law was fitted to clonotype abundance distributions using maximum likelihood. For one naive CD8 sample, the pipeline and MIGEC produced similar UMI counts, unique TCR numbers and clonal distributions. In one analysis, naive TCRs also found in any memory subset of the same donor were removed from the naive repertoire. The repertoires were searched for about 7,000 CMV-associated CDR3 sequences that had been compiled from VDJdb and a published dataset. Through fastp at Q25 and MiXCR, TCRdb rebuilt clones from the public reads, retaining in-frame beta chains. Entries are consolidated by CDR3 protein sequence, retaining the most common genes and DNA. For this entry, the V and J calls and clone size follow TCRdb and not the study's own pipeline. The sample has approximately 140,000 distinct CDR3 sequences on record, 22% of them singletons. About 0.11% of the sample is held by the ten biggest clonotypes.

The sample belongs to a study of naive and memory T cell subsets (dated by TCRdb to 2017 to 2019). Notes on the research overall: The study applied an open-source, UMI-based TCR alpha and beta sequencing pipeline to sorted naive and memory peripheral blood T cell subsets. Complete agreement was observed between the functional CMV T cell responses and the IgG serology results. RNA was DNase-treated and reverse transcribed with TCR constant-region primers, mostly using SuperScript III. Study-wide findings and limitations: The repertoire findings for the naive and memory subsets could not be validated against a ground truth because none was available. A few larger clonotypes were present in naive repertoires, particularly the CD8 repertoires, and these clonotypes were possibly memory cells re-expressing CD45RA. Following error correction, more than 85% of naive TCR sequences occurred only once, which made naive abundance distributions much steeper than those of memory subsets. Single alpha or beta chain sequences, rather than paired alpha/beta receptors, were used to define clonotypes. RNA-based TCR counts may be influenced by expression changes linked to T cell activation and differentiation. In both CD4 and CD8 cells, going from naive through CM, EM and EMRA, the Gini index went up while Shannon and inverse Simpson diversity went down. The abundance of TCRs followed a power law with an exponent that differed between naive and memory subsets yet stayed consistent across the three individuals.

The receptor was isolated from a human donor in good health. Sequenced input: naive CD4+ T cells from blood. The cell subset or site label corresponds to: naive T cells, CD45RA high CD27+. The sequence is built from TRBV7-9 and TRBJ2-4; TRBD1 aligns with 7 central bases. The DNA sequence is as follows: TGTGCCAGCAGCTTAGATCTTTTAGGGGGCGCGAGAGTGGCCAAAAACATTCAGTACTTC. Its amino acids are CASSLDLLGGARVAKNIQYF.